This TCR beta chain was captured by sequencing in a study of CD8 T cells in ankylosing spondylitis. MiXCR was run by TCRdb on the 5' RACE reads, yielding one entry per CDR3 protein. The table has 150,000 to 200,000 distinct CDR3 sequences, approximately 10% seen once; the top ten hold 29%. This clonotype was seen at least ten times. Its antigen is undetermined. Study-wide points: Prior work had noted some motif variants in reactive arthritis blood and synovial fluid. Roughly eight highly homologous variants made up a TCR beta motif that seemed to typify ankylosing spondylitis blood.

Trimming stripped 1 base from V and 17 bases from J, with 23 bases between. This CDR3 comprises 15 residues. Germline lookup yields CDR1 MGHRA and CDR2 YSYEKL. What was sequenced was blood, either unsorted or a sorted T cell fraction (not recorded which). V is TRBV4-1 and J is TRBJ1-4; D unresolved. This receptor was identified in a male donor with ankylosing spondylitis or in good health (not recorded which). CDR3 coding DNA: TGCGCCAGCAGCCAAGCTTTTTCTGGCCAGCTTCTAAACTTTTTT. This translates into CASSQAFSGQLLNFF.